Shown below are 17 T cell receptor beta chains from a single sample sequenced in a study of technical replicates of blood from several donors. Profiling relied on immunoSEQ multiplex PCR, and the TCRdb table lists in-frame clones only, not all of them. The profile covers roughly 100,000 clones, with more than 90% appearing a single time and around 0.22% taken by the ten largest. Sample: T cells isolated from PBMCs. Receptors originate from a human donor in good health.

The V gene is TRBV7-6, the J gene TRBJ2-3; D is ambiguous. The germline V gene encodes CDR1 SGHVS and CDR2 FNYEAQ. Trimming cost V 5 bases and J 2 bases, with 14 bases left between them. CDR3 length: 15 amino acids. The CDR3 protein is CASSPRSSSTDTQYF. The CDR3 DNA reads TGTGCCAGCAGCCCCCGTTCGAGTTCCACAGATACGCAGTATTTT.

The chain recombines TRBV6-6 with TRBJ2-3; 14 bases are a match to TRBD2. CDR3 length: 16 amino acids. Germline values: CDR1 MNHNY, CDR2 SVGAGI (reference sequence). Trimming cost V 6 bases and J 5 bases; bases outside gene matches: 7. The chain's CDR3 is CASSIRLAGGEDTQYF. In DNA, the CDR3 is TGTGCCAGCAGCATTCGACTAGCGGGAGGGGAAGATACGCAGTATTTT.

This clone was found a few times. The gene calls are TRBV5-4 and TRBJ2-2, with D perhaps TRBD1 (6 bases). The CDR3 runs to 13 residues. The germline CDR1 and CDR2 sequences are SGHNT and YYREEE (reference sequence). The V and J ends lost 9 bases and 4 bases respectively, with 13 bases between them. CDR3 protein: CANRVFGTGELFF. CDR3 sequence (DNA): TGTGCCAACAGGGTGTTCGGCACCGGGGAGCTGTTTTTT.

This sequence joins TRBV18 and TRBJ1-4, with D possibly TRBD1 on 5 matching bases. The V gene lost 2 bases and the J gene lost 7 bases, with 17 bases spanning the gap. The CDR3 runs to 16 residues. CDR1 KGHSH and CDR2 LQKENI come from the germline V gene. In DNA form, the CDR3 reads TGTGCCAGCTCACCAGTATCGGGGGGTTCGGGTGAAAAACTGTTTTTT. This sequence encodes CASSPVSGGSGEKLFF.

The chain links TRBV7-8 to TRBJ2-7; TRBD1 aligns across 7 bases. Germline lookup yields CDR1 SGHVS and CDR2 FQNEAQ. This CDR3 has 15 amino acids. V lost 5 bases and J lost 3; bases outside the gene matches: 10. The CDR3 region has the DNA TGTGCCAGCAGCCGAAGAGGGGGCAGGGGCTACGAGCAGTACTTC. This encodes CASSRRGGRGYEQYF.

J is TRBJ1-1 and V is TRBV7-8; TRBD1 matches 9 bases. The CDR3 is made up of 14 amino acids. Unmatched junction bases numbered 11, after V lost 8 bases and J lost 7 bases. Germline values: CDR1 SGHVS, CDR2 FQNEAQ. The chain's CDR3 is CASHTLDRGDEAFF. The CDR3 coding sequence is TGTGCCAGCCATACCCTGGACAGGGGCGATGAAGCTTTCTTT.

V and J are TRBV6-1 and TRBJ2-7, with TRBD1 matching over 12 bases. CDR1 and CDR2 (germline): MNHNS, SASEGT. CDR3 length: 13 residues. With V trimmed by 8 bases and J by 5 bases, 4 bases remained unmatched. The CDR3 DNA follows: TGTGCCAGCTGGGACAGGGGGCTCGACGAGCAGTACTTC. Its protein is CASWDRGLDEQYF.

The chain links TRBV11-3 to TRBJ2-1; 7 positions agree with TRBD2. CDR1 SGHNT and CDR2 YENEEA come from the germline V gene. After removal of 0 bases from V and 6 bases from J, the junction contained 17 bases not matched to a gene. The CDR3 runs to 19 residues. The CDR3 region is CASSLDRGRREHPGNEQFF. DNA for the CDR3: TGTGCCAGCAGCTTAGATCGAGGGAGGCGGGAGCATCCCGGCAATGAGCAGTTCTTC.

This chain joins TRBV28 and TRBJ1-1, with D possibly matching TRBD1 (5 bases). Deletions cut 3 bases from V and 4 bases from J, with 12 bases between. The CDR3 spans 14 residues. Per germline, CDR1 MDHEN and CDR2 SYDVKM. The CDR3 sequence is CASSFQGSSTEAFF. CDR3 in DNA: TGTGCCAGCAGTTTTCAGGGATCGAGCACTGAAGCTTTCTTT.

The gene calls are TRBV6-6 and TRBJ1-2; 11 bases fit TRBD1. The junction had 6 bases not matched to a gene; V was cut back by 5 bases and J by 7 bases. Germline V gives CDR1 MNHNY, CDR2 SVGAGI (reference sequence). The CDR3 is 14 amino acids. The CDR3 DNA reads TGTGCCAGCAGTCGCCCTGGGACAGGGGGTGGCTACACCTTC. Its translation is CASSRPGTGGGYTF.

The chain links TRBV18 to TRBJ2-7; 7 bases line up with TRBD1. Germline loops: CDR1 KGHSH, CDR2 LQKENI. The CDR3 totals 14 residues. V was pared by 3 bases and J by 7 bases, with 9 bases of the junction left unmatched. The CDR3 DNA reads TGTGCCAGCTCACCGGGGGACAGAGCGAGGGAGCAGTACTTC. It is translated as CASSPGDRAREQYF.

This chain uses TRBV10-2 with TRBJ2-7, with 7 bases that match TRBD2. The CDR3 runs 14 residues. Germline V gene lookup returns CDR1 WSHSY and CDR2 SAAADI. V shed 8 bases and J 4 bases; nucleotides not matched to a gene: 11. CDR3 nucleotides: TGCGCCAGCCTACATGGGGGGGGTGTTTACGAGCAGTACTTC. The encoded protein is CASLHGGGVYEQYF.

The J gene is TRBJ1-4, the V gene TRBV14; D gene uncertain. Germline V gene data show CDR1 as SGHDN and CDR2 as FVKESK. CDR3 size: 18 residues. Trimming took off 1 base at V and 4 bases at J, with 19 bases between the two ends. The CDR3 here is CASSQGIAGEAYNEKLFF. Here the CDR3 DNA reads TGTGCCAGCAGCCAAGGGATTGCAGGTGAAGCCTATAATGAAAAACTGTTTTTT.

The J gene is TRBJ2-5, the V gene TRBV29-1; D is perhaps TRBD1 (6 bases). The V and J ends lost 3 bases and 1 base respectively, with 9 bases between them. The CDR3 runs 13 residues. The germline CDR1 and CDR2 sequences are SQVTM and ANQGSEA. The CDR3 nucleotides read TGCAGCGTTGAGGGACAAAGCCAAGAGACCCAGTACTTC. As protein: CSVEGQSQETQYF.

This clone was seen just once. The chain couples TRBV27 to TRBJ2-5; 8 bases align to TRBD2. Trimming took 3 bases from V and 1 from J; bases not matched to a gene: 4. The CDR3 is 15 residues long. Germline loops: CDR1 MNHEY, CDR2 SMNVEV (reference sequence). CDR3 residues: CASSLGLGSQETQYF. DNA of the CDR3: TGTGCCAGCAGTTTGGGACTAGGCAGCCAAGAGACCCAGTACTTC.

The gene calls are TRBV14 and TRBJ2-2; 9 bases fit TRBD2. J lost 3 bases, V lost 0 bases, and 5 bases had no gene match. The CDR3 runs 17 residues. The V gene's germline CDR1 is SGHDN and CDR2 FVKESK. As DNA, the CDR3 is TGTGCCAGCAGCCAAGATTTGACTAGCGGCGACACCGGGGAGCTGTTTTTT. As protein: CASSQDLTSGDTGELFF.

The chain carries TRBV5-4 and TRBJ1-1, with D unclear. The CDR3 loop spans 14 amino acids. CDR1 is SGHNT, CDR2 YYREEE, per germline (reference sequence). V was trimmed by 4 bases and J by 3 bases, leaving 13 bases between them. CDR3 protein: CASSPTTRYTEAFF. CDR3 nucleotide sequence: TGTGCCAGCAGCCCCACAACGCGGTACACTGAAGCTTTCTTT.